This T cell receptor (beta chain) was recorded in a study of blood T cell repertoires in COVID-19. Background on the study: Samples representing acute and convalescent COVID-19 were sourced from the United States, Italy and Spain. T cells, B-cell-depleted T cells, or PBMCs provided the cDNA or gDNA that served as material.

The V and J ends lost 2 bases and 5 bases respectively, with 13 bases between them. This CDR3 region has 15 residues. Germline CDR1 and CDR2: SGDLS and YYNGEE. Only in-frame clones appear in the TCRdb table, and some are missing; sequencing was by immunoSEQ multiplex PCR. Of more than 55,000 clones listed, 80% to 85% are singletons. The sequence was obtained from a woman older than 75 with acute or convalescent COVID-19. Sequencing was performed on peripheral blood. The chain joins TRBV9 to TRBJ2-2; maybe TRBD2 (5 bases). The CDR3 reads CASSVPPGGTGELFF. CDR3 in DNA: TGTGCCAGCAGCGTCCCCCCTGGCGGGACCGGGGAGCTGTTTTTT.